This T cell receptor (beta chain) was found in a study of blood T cell repertoires in COVID-19. Sequenced by immunoSEQ multiplex PCR; TCRdb stores in-frame clones only, minus some. The sample has around 16,000 clones, roughly 76% seen once. Trimming took 5 bases from V and 6 from J, leaving 16 bases between them. Looked up from germline, CDR1 is SGHVS and CDR2 is FNYEAQ. The CDR3 length is 15 residues. The J gene is TRBJ2-2, the V gene TRBV7-6; D may be TRBD2 (6 bases). The TCR was taken from a man aged 65 to 79 with active or convalescent COVID-19. Sequencing used peripheral blood. The chain's CDR3 is CASSETGAIPGELFF. DNA of the CDR3: TGTGCCAGCAGCGAGACGGGAGCTATCCCCGGGGAGCTGTTTTTT. Complete variable domain (other parts from reference TRBV7-6 and TRBJ2-2): GAGVSQSPRYKVTKRGQDVALRCDPISGHVSLYWYRQALGQGPEFLTYFNYEAQQDKSGLPNDRFSAERPEGSISTLTIQRTEQRDSAMYRCASSETGAIPGELFFGEGSRLTVL.